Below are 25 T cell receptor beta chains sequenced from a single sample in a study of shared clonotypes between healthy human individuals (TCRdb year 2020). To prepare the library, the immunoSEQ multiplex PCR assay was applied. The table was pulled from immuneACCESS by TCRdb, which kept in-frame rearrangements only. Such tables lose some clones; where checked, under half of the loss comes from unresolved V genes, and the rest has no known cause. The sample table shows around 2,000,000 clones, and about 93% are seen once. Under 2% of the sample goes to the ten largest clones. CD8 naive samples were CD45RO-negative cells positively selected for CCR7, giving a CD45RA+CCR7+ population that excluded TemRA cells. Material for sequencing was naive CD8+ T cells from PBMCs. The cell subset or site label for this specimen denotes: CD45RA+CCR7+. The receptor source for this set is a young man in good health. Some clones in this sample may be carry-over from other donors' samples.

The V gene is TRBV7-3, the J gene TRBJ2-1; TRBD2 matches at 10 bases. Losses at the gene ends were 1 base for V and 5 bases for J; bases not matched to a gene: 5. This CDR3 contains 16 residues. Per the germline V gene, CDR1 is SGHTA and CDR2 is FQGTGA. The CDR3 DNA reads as TGTGCCAGCAGCTTAATATCTAGCGGGAGAAACAATGAGCAGTTCTTC. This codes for CASSLISSGRNNEQFF.

The CDR3 sequence is CASSATVTLANTGELFF. CDR3 in DNA: TGTGCCAGCAGCGCTACAGTGACCTTAGCGAACACCGGGGAGCTGTTTTTT. The chain joins TRBV9 to TRBJ2-2; D unresolved. Germline loops: CDR1 SGDLS, CDR2 YYNGEE. CDR3 length: 17 residues. V was cut by 3 bases and J by 0 bases, with 15 bases left in between.

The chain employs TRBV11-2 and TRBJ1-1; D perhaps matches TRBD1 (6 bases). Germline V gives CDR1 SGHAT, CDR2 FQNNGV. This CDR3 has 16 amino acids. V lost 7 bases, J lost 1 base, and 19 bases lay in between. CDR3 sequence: CASIDTGRSANTEAFF. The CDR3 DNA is TGTGCCAGCATAGACACAGGGCGATCGGCGAACACTGAAGCTTTCTTT.

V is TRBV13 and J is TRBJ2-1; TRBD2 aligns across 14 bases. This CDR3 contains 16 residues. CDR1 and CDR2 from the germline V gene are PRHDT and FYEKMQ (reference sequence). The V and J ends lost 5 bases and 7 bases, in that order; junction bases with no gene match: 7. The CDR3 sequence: CASSAWGTSGRNEQFF. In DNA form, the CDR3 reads TGTGCCAGCAGCGCCTGGGGGACTAGCGGGAGAAATGAGCAGTTCTTC.

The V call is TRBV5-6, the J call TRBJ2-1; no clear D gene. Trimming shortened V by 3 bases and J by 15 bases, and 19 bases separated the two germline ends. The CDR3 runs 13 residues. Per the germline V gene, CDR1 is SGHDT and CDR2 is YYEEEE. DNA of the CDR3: TGTGCCAGCAGCTATGGTGGCCAGGAGATTACGTTCTTC. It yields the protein CASSYGGQEITFF.

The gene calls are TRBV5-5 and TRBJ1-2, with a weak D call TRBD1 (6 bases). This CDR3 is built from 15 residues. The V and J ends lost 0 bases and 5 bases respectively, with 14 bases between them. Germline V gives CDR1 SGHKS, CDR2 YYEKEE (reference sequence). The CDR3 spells CASSLDVQGRYGYTF. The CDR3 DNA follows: TGTGCCAGCAGCTTGGATGTCCAGGGGAGGTATGGCTACACCTTC.

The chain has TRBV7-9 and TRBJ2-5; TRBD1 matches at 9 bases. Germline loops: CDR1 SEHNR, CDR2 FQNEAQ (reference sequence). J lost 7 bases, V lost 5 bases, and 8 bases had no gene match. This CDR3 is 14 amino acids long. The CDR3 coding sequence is TGTGCCAGCAGCGGCCGGGACAGGGTGGGGACCCAGTACTTC. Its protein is CASSGRDRVGTQYF.

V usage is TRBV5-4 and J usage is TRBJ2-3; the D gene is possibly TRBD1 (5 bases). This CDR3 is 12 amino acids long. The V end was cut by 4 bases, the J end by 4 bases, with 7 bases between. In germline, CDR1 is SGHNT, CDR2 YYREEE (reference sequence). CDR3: CASSTGADTQYF. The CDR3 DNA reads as TGTGCCAGCAGCACAGGAGCAGATACGCAGTATTTT.

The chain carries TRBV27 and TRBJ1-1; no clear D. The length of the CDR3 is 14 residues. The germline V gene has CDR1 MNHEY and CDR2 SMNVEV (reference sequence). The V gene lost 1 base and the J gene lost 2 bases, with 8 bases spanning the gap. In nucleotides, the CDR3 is TGTGCCAGCAGTTTATTCCCGGGAAACACTGAAGCTTTCTTT. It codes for CASSLFPGNTEAFF.

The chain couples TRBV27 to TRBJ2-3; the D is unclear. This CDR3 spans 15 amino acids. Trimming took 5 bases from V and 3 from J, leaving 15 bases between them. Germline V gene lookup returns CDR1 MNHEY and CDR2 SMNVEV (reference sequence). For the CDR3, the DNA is TGTGCCAGCAGTAAAATCGTTGGAGAGACAGATACGCAGTATTTT. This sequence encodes CASSKIVGETDTQYF.

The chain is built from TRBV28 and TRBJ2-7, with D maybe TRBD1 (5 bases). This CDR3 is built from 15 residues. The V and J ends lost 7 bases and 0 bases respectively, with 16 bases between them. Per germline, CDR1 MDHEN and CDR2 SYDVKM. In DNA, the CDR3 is TGTGCCAGCACTTATAATCAGGGAACCTCCTACGAGCAGTACTTC. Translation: CASTYNQGTSYEQYF.

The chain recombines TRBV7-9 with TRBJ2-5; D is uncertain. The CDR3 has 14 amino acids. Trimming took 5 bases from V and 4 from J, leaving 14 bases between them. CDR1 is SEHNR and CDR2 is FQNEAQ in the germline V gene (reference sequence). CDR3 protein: CASSPKDGAETQYF. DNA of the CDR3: TGTGCCAGCAGCCCGAAGGACGGTGCAGAGACCCAGTACTTC.

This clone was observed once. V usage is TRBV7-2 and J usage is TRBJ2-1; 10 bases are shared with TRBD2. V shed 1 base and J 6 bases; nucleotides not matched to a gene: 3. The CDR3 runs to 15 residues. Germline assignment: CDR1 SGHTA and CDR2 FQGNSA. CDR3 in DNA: TGTGCCAGCAGCTTAGAGTTAGCGGGAGGCAATGAGCAGTTCTTC. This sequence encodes CASSLELAGGNEQFF.

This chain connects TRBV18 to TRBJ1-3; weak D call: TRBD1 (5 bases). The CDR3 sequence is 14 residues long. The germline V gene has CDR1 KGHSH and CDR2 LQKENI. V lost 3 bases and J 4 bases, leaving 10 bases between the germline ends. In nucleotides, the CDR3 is TGTGCCAGCTCACCTTCCAGGGAGGGAAACACCATATATTTT. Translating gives CASSPSREGNTIYF.

The CDR3 sequence is CASSLYRGRALMDGELFF. CDR3 DNA sequence: TGTGCCAGCAGTTTATATCGCGGGAGGGCCCTAATGGACGGGGAGCTGTTTTTT. The chain combines TRBV27 with TRBJ2-2, with 9 bases fitting TRBD2. The germline gives CDR1 MNHEY, CDR2 SMNVEV (reference sequence). The V segment lost 1 base and the J segment 7 bases; nucleotides outside the gene matches: 13. This CDR3 spans 18 amino acids.

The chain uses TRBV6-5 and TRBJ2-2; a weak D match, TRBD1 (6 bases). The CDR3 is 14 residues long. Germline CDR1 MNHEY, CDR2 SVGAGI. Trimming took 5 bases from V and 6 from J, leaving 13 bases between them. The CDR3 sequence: CASSQGNFPGELFF. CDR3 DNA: TGTGCCAGCAGTCAGGGGAACTTCCCCGGGGAGCTGTTTTTT.

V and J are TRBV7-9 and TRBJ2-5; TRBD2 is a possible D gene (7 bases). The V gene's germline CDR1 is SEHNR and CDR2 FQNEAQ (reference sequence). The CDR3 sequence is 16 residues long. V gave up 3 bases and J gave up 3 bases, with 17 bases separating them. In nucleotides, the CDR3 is TGTGCCAGCAGCTTTGTAGCCGGGGAGGGGGAAGAGACCCAGTACTTC. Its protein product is CASSFVAGEGEETQYF.

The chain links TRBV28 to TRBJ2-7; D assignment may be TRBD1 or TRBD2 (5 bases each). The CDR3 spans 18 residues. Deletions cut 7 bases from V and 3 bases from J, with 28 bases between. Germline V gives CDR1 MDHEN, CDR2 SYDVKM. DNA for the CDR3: TGTGCCAGCACCATTAAGGTCTTTGGGGGATCACGACACTACGAGCAGTACTTC. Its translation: CASTIKVFGGSRHYEQYF.

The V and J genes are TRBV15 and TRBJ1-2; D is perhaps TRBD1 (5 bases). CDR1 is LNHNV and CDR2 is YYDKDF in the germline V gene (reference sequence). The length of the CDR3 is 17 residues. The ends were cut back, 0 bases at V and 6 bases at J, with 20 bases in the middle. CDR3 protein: CATSRDLGTGGAHGYTF. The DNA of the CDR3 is TGTGCCACCAGCAGAGATCTAGGGACGGGAGGGGCCCATGGCTACACCTTC.

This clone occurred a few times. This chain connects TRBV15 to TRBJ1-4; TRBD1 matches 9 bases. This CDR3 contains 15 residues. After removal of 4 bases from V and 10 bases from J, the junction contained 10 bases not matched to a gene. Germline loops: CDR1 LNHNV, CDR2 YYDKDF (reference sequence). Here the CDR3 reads CATSNTGQGLVKLFF. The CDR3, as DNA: TGTGCCACCAGCAATACGGGACAGGGTTTGGTAAAACTGTTTTTT. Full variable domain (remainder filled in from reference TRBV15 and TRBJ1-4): DAMVIQNPRYQVTQFGKPVTLSCSQTLNHNVMYWYQQKSSQAPKLLFHYYDKDFNNEADTPDNFQSRRPNTSFCFLDIRSPGLGDTAMYLCATSNTGQGLVKLFFGSGTQLSVL.

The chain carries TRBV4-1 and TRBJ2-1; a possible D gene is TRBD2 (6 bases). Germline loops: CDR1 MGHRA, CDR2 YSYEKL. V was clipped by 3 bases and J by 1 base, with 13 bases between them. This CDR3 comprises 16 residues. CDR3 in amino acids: CASSQELAISYNEQFF. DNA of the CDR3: TGCGCCAGCAGCCAGGAGCTAGCGATATCCTACAATGAGCAGTTCTTC.

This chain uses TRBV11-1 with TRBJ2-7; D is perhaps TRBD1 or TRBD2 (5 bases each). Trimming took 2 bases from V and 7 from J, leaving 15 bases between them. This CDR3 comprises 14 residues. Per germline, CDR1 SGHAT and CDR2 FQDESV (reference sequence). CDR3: CASSLSGTPGEQYF. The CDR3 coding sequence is TGTGCCAGCAGCTTATCCGGGACCCCGGGAGAGCAGTACTTC.

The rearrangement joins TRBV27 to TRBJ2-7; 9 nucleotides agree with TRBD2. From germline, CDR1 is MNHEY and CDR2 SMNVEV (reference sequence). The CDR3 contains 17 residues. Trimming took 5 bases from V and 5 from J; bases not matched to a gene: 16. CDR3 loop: CASSLGPGAGGPHEQYF. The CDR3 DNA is TGTGCCAGCAGTCTGGGACCAGGGGCGGGAGGGCCCCACGAGCAGTACTTC.

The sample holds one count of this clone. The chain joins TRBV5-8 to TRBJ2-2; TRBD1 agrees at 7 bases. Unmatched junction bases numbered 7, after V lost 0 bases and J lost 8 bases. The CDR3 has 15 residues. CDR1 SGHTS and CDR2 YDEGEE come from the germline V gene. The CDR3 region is CASSLGTGLWGELFF. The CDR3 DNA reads TGTGCCAGCAGCTTGGGGACAGGACTTTGGGGGGAGCTGTTTTTT.

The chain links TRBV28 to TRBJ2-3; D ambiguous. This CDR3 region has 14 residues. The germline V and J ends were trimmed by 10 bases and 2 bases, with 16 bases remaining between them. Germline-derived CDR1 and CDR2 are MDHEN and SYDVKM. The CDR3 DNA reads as TGTGCCACCAAGACGATCCTGTCCACAGATACGCAGTATTTT. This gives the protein CATKTILSTDTQYF.